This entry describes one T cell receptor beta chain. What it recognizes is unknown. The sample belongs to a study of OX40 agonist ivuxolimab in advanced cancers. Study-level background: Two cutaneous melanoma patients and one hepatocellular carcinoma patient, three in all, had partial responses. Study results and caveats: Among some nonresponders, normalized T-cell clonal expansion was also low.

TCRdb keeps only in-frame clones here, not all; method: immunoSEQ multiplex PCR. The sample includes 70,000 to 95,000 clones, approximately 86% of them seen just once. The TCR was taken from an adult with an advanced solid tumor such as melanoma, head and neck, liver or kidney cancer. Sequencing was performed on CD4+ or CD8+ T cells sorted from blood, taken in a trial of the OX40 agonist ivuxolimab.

The CDR3 DNA is TGTGCCAGTAGTACATCGACAGGGGTCTATGGCTACACCTTC. Encoded protein: CASSTSTGVYGYTF. The chain recombines TRBV19 with TRBJ1-2, with 8 bases that match TRBD1. J was trimmed by 4 bases and V by 4 bases; bases with no gene match: 5. From germline, CDR1 is LNHDA and CDR2 SQIVND (reference sequence). CDR3 length: 14 amino acids. The full variable domain, its missing parts supplied by reference TRBV19 and TRBJ1-2, is DGGITQSPKYLFRKEGQNVTLSCEQNLNHDAMYWYRQDPGQGLRLIYYSQIVNDFQKGDIAEGYSVSREKKESFPLTVTSAQKNPTAFYLCASSTSTGVYGYTFGSGTRLTVV.